This T cell receptor (beta chain) was retrieved from a study of T cell responses to AZD1222 COVID-19 vaccine. Study-level findings and limits: Repertoires were obtained only post-peak T cell response. Baseline antibody screening turned up just six seropositive AZD1222 recipients.

The V and J ends lost 4 bases and 6 bases respectively, with 17 bases between them. This CDR3 has 16 amino acids. Germline loops: CDR1 SGDLS, CDR2 YYNGEE. Measured with immunoSEQ multiplex PCR; TCRdb has only the in-frame clones, and not every one. The sample holds roughly 130,000 clones, roughly 85% seen once. Comments on this clone: The antigen is not known.

The sequence came from an adult in good health. The sequences come from peripheral blood, collected on day 0 of AZD1222 vaccination. The rearrangement joins TRBV9 to TRBJ1-6; D gene unclear. In DNA form, the CDR3 reads TGTGCCAGCAGCCCCCAAGCCGGGCTAATTAATTCACCCCTCCACTTT. Encoded protein: CASSPQAGLINSPLHF.